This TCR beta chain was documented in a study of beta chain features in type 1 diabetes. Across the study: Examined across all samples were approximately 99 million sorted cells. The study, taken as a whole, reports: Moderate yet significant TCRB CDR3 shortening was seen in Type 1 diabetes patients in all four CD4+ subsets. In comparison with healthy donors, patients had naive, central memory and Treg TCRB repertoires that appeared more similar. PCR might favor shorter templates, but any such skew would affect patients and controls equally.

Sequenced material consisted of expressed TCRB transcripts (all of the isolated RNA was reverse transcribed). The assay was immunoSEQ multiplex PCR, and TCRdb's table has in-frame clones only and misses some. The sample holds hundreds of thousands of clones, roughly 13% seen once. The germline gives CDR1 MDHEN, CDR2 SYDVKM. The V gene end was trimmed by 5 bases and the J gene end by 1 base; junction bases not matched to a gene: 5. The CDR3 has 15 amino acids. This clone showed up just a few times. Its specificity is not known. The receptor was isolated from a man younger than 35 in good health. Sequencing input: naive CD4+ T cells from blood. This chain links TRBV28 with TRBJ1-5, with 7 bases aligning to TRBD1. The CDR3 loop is CASSQTGPSNQPQHF. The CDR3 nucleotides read TGTGCCAGCAGTCAGACAGGGCCGAGCAATCAGCCCCAGCATTTT.